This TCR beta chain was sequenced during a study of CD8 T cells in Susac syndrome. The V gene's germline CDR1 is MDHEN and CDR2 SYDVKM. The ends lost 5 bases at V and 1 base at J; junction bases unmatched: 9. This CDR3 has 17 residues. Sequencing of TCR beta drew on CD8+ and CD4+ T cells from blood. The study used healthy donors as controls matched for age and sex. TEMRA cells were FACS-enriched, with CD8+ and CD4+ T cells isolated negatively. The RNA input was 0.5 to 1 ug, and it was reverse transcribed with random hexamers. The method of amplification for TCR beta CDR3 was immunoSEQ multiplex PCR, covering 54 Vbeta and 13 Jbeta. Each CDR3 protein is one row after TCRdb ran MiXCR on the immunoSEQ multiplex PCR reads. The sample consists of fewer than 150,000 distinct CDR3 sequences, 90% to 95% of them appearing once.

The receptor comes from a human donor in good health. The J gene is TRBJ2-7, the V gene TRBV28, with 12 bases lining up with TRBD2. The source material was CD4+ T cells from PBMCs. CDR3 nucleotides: TGTGCCAGCAGTGGACGACTAGCGGGAGCGCCTTCCTACGAGCAGTACTTC. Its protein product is CASSGRLAGAPSYEQYF.